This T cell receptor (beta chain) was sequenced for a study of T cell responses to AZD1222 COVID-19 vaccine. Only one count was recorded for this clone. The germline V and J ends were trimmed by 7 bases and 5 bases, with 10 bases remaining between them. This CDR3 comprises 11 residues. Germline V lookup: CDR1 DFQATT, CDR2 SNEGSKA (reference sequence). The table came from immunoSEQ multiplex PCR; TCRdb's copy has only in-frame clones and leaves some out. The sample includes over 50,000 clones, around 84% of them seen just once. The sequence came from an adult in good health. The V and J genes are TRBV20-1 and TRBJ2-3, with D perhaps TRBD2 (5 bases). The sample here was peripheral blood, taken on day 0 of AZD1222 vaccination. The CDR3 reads CSVIGEDTQYF. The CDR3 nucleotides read TGCAGTGTAATCGGGGAAGATACGCAGTATTTT.